A single T cell receptor (beta chain) is shown here with its context. This sample was included in a study of shared clonotypes between healthy human individuals. The overall study: Contributing individuals were two females and three males aged 18 to 49.

Genomic DNA from each subset was divided evenly over several immunoSEQ plates. Measured with immunoSEQ multiplex PCR; TCRdb has only the in-frame clones, and not every one. The sample lists 2 million to 2.5 million clones; approximately 95% were seen once. The clonotype was recovered from a man aged 18 to 30 in good health. Some clones in this sample may be carry-over from other donors' samples. Specimen: naive CD4+ T cells from PBMCs. Subset of the sample: CD45RA+ positively selected.

DNA for the CDR3: TGTGCCTGGAGTCCCCCGGGGGGGAGGGCAGATACGCAGTATTTT. Encoded protein: CAWSPPGGRADTQYF. The V call is TRBV30, the J call TRBJ2-3, with 8 nucleotides matching TRBD2. CDR3 length: 15 residues. Per germline, CDR1 GTSNPN and CDR2 SVGIG (reference sequence). V shed 2 bases and J 4 bases; nucleotides not matched to a gene: 8. Variable domain in full (rest from reference TRBV30 and TRBJ2-3): SQTIHQWPATLVQPVGSPLSLECTVEGTSNPNLYWYRQAAGRGLQLLFYSVGIGQISSEVPQNLSASRPQDRQFILSSKKLLLSDSGFYLCAWSPPGGRADTQYFGPGTRLTVL.